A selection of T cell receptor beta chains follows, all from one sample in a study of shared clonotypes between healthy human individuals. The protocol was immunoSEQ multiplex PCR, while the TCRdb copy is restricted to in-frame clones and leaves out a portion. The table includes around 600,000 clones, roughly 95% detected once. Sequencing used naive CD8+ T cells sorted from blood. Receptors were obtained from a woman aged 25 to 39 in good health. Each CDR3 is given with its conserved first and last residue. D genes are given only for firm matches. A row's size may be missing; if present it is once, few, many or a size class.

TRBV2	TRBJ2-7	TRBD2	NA	CASEGLAGNEQYF
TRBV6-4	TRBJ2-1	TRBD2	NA	CASSDSAGGPHNEQFF
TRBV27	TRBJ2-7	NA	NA	CASSPIGSSYEQYF
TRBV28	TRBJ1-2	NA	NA	CASSLGPGPGGYTF
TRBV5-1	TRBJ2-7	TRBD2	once	CASSSGTSGYTSYEQYF
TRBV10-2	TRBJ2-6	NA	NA	CASSQGAGANVLTF
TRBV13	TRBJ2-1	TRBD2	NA	CASSVGTSYNEQFF
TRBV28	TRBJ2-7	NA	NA	CASSYRPYEQYF
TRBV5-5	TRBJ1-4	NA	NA	CASSLMTTNEKLFF
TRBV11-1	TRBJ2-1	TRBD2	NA	CASSLAGGYNNEQFF